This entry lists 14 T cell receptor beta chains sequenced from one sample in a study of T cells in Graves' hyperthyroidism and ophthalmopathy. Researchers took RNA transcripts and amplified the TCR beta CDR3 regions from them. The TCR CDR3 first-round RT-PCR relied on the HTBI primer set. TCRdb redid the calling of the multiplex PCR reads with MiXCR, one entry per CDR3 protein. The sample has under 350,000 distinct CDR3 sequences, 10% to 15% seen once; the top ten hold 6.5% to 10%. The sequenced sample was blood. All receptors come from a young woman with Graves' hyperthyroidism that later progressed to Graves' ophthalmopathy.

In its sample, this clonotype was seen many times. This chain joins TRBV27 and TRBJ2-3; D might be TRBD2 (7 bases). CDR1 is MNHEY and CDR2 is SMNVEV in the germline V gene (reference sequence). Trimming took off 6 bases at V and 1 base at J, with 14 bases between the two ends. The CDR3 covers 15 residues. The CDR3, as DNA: TGTGCCAGCAGCCCCAGGGGACTACGCACAGATACGCAGTATTTT. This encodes CASSPRGLRTDTQYF.

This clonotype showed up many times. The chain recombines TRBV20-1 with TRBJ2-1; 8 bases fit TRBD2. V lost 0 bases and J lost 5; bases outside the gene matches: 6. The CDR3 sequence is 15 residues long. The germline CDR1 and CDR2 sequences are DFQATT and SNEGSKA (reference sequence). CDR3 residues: CSARDPSGPDNEQFF. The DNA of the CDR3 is TGCAGTGCTAGAGATCCTAGCGGGCCCGACAATGAGCAGTTCTTC.

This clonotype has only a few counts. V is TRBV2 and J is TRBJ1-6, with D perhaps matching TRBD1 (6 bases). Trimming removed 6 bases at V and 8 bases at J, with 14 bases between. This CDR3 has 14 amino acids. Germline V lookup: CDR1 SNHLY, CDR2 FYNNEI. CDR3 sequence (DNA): TGTGCCAGCAGGGACAGCTACGCTTATTCACCCCTCCACTTT. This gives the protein CASRDSYAYSPLHF.

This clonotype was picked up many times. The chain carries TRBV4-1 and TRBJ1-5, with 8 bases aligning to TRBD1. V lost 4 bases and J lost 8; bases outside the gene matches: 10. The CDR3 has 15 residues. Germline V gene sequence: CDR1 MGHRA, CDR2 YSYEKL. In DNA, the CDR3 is TGCGCCAGCAGCCCCATTTTGACAGGGGAAGAGCCCCAGCATTTT. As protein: CASSPILTGEEPQHF.

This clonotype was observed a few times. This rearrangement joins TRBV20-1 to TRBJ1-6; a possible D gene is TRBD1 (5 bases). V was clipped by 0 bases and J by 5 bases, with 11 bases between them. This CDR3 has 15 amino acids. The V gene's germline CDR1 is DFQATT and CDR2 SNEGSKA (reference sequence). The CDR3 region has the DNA TGCAGTGCTAGAGATGCCGGGGACCATAATTCACCCCTCCACTTT. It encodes CSARDAGDHNSPLHF.

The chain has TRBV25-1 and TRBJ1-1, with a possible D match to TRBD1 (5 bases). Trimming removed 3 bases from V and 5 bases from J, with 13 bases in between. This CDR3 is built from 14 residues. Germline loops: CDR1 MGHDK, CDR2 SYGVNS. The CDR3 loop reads CASSDGRAGTEAFF. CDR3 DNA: TGTGCCAGCAGTGATGGCAGGGCTGGGACTGAAGCTTTCTTT.

The CDR3 DNA is TGTGCCAGCAGTTCCTTTCCCCTCAGCGGGAGTTTCTACGAGCAGTACTTC. It is translated as CASSSFPLSGSFYEQYF. V usage is TRBV6-5 and J usage is TRBJ2-7; 8 bases fit TRBD2. The V and J ends lost 4 bases and 3 bases, in that order; junction bases with no gene match: 14. The CDR3 consists of 17 residues. The V gene's germline CDR1 is MNHEY and CDR2 SVGAGI.

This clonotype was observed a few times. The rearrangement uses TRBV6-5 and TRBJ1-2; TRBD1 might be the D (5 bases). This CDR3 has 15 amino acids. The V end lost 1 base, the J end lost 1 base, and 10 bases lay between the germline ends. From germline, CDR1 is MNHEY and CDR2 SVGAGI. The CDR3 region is CASSYLGVLNYGYTF. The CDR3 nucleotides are TGTGCCAGCAGTTACTTGGGGGTCCTTAACTATGGCTACACCTTC.

This chain's CDR3 is CASSEQPNYGYTF. DNA of the CDR3: TGTGCCAGCAGCGAACAGCCCAACTATGGCTACACCTTC. The V call is TRBV7-9, the J call TRBJ1-2, with no clear D. Germline V gene lookup returns CDR1 SEHNR and CDR2 FQNEAQ (reference sequence). Deletions cut 5 bases from V and 2 bases from J, with 9 bases between. The CDR3 is 13 amino acids. The whole variable domain, remainder taken from reference TRBV7-9 and TRBJ1-2, is DTGVSQNPRHKITKRGQNVTFRCDPISEHNRLYWYRQTLGQGPEFLTYFQNEAQLEKSRLLSDRFSAERPKGSFSTLEIQRTEQGDSAMYLCASSEQPNYGYTFGSGTRLTVV.

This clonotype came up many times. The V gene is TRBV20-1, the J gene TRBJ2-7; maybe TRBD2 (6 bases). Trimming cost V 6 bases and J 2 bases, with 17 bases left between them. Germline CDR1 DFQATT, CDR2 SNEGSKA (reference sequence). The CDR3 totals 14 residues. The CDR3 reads CSANPGTGAYEQYF. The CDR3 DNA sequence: TGCAGTGCAAATCCCGGGACGGGGGCCTACGAGCAGTACTTC.

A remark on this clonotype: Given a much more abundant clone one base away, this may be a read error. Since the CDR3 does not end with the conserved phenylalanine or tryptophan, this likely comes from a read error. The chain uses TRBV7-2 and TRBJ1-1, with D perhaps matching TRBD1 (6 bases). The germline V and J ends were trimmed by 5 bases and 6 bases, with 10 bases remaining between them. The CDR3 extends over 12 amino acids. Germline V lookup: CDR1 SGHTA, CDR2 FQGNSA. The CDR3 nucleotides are TGTGCCAGCAGCGCCGACAGGTCTGAAGCTTTCCTT. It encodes CASSADRSEAFL.

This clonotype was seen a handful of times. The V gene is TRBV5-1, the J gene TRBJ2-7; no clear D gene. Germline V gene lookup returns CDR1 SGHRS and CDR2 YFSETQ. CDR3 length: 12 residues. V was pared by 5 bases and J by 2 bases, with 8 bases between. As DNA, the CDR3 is TGCGCCAGCAGAGGCACCGCCTACGAGCAGTACTTC. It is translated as CASRGTAYEQYF.

The CDR3 nucleotides are TGTGCCAGCAGCCCCCAGGGTACCGGGGAGCTGTTTTTT. It translates to CASSPQGTGELFF. J is TRBJ2-2 and V is TRBV7-3, with D possibly being TRBD1 (5 bases). Trimming removed 5 bases at V and 5 bases at J, with 9 bases between. Germline assignment: CDR1 SGHTA and CDR2 FQGTGA. There are 13 residues in the CDR3.

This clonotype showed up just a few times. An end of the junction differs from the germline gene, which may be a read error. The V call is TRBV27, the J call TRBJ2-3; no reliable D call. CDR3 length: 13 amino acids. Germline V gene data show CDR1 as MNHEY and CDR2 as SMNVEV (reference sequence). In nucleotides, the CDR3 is TGTGCCAGCAGTTACCTGGGCACAGATACGCAGTGTTTT. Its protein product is CASSYLGTDTQCF.